This T cell receptor (beta chain) was captured by sequencing in a study of cytomegalovirus exposure and HLA in healthy donors. Study-level points and caveats: Owing to their indistinguishability, certain V segments, notably TRBV6-2 and TRBV6-3, were excluded.

CDR3 length: 15 residues. Per the germline V gene, CDR1 is MGHRA and CDR2 is YSYEKL. J gave up 6 bases and V 3 bases, and 8 bases lay outside the gene matches. This clone was observed a few times. Its antigen is unidentified. 60 Vbeta and 13 Jbeta primers were used in PCR. Measured with immunoSEQ multiplex PCR; TCRdb has only the in-frame clones, and not every one. The sample contains approximately 190,000 clones, approximately 80% of which appear only once. The clonotype comes from a woman aged 25 to 39 in good health and CMV-seropositive. Sequencing was carried out using PBMCs. V is TRBV4-1 and J is TRBJ1-5, with TRBD1 matching over 7 bases. CDR3 in amino acids: CASSQYVTGTQPQHF. Written as DNA, the CDR3 is TGCGCCAGCAGCCAGTATGTGACAGGGACTCAGCCCCAGCATTTT.